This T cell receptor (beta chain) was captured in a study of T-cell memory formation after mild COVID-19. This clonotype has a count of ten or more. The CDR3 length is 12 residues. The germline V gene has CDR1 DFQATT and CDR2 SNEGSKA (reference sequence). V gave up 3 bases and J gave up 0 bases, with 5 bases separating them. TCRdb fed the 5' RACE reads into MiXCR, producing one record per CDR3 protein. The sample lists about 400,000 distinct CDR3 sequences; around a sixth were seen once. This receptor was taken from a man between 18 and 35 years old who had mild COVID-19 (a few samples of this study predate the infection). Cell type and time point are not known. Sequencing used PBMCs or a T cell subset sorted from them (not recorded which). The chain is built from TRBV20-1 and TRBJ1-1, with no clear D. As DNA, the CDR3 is TGCAGTGCTAGGAAGTTGAACACTGAAGCTTTCTTT. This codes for CSARKLNTEAFF.